Sequencing of this TCR beta chain was carried out in a study of T-cell memory formation after mild COVID-19 (dated by TCRdb to about 2021). About the study as a whole: TCR sequence clusters from the two donors were largely donor specific. Longitudinal TCRalpha and TCRbeta repertoire sequencing tracked T-cell clones expanding and contracting after mild COVID-19 in a couple of donors. Two young, previously healthy adult volunteers, one female and one male, were included in the cohort. What the study reported, not specific to this receptor: The second-wave clones that peaked on day 37 were not confirmed to be SARS-CoV-2 specific. Some responding clones were detected in pre-infection memory, which suggested that pre-existing cross-reactive memory T cells had joined the SARS-CoV-2 response. The study covered only a couple of mild cases, and larger cohorts including severe cases with pre-infection samples were considered necessary. From day 15 to 85, contracting clones showed balanced CD4/CD8 phenotypes, whereas a second wave of clones that expanded from day 15 to 37 leaned towards CD4+. Contracting CD4+ clones appeared mostly in the CM and EM memory subsets, whereas CD8+ clones were enriched in EMRA.

This clonotype was detected a few times. This clone's antigen is unknown. Nothing much larger sits one base from this clone, and base qualities are not available. This sample was sequenced with an Illumina NovaSeq 6000. TCRalpha and TCRbeta cDNA libraries were built by 5'RACE with constant-segment primers, adding sample barcodes and unique molecular identifiers. Trizol reagent was used to extract RNA from every sample. Libraries were amplified in two PCR steps, with a second sample barcode and Illumina TruSeq adapters added in the second step. Sequencing of the libraries was done on an Illumina NovaSeq, producing 2 x 150 bp paired-end reads. The original pipeline was this. Demultiplexing of reads and collapsing into UMI-guided consensus sequences were performed with migec v1.2.7. Using mixcr v2.1.11, the UMI consensuses were aligned to TRA and TRB V and J templates and assembled into clonotypes. A clonotype was counted as expanded or contracted only when both edgeR and NoisET called the clonotype significant, with the noise models trained on biological replicates. For edgeR calls, the thresholds were a false discovery rate-adjusted p below 0.01 and a log2 fold-change of 1. As an exploratory analysis of dynamics, max-normalized trajectories of the 1000 most abundant clonotypes were examined with PCA combined with hierarchical clustering. The CD4 or CD8 phenotype of responding clones was assigned using the separately sequenced CD4+ and CD8+ repertoires. In-frame beta chains were kept once TCRdb had trimmed the public reads at Q25 with fastp and called clones with MiXCR. Rows are combined by CDR3 protein, so each entry shows the most common genes and DNA. V and J calls and clone size were set by TCRdb, not the authors. The sample records under 150,000 distinct CDR3 sequences, over 20% of which are singletons. 40% to 50% of the sample lies in the top ten.

The CDR3 numbers 15 residues from cysteine through phenylalanine. Only CDR3 DNA remains: 45 bases, in frame from the first base. The germline V gene specifies SNHLY as CDR1 and FYNNEI as CDR2. V is cut back by 7 bases and J by 6 bases, with 11 bases in the junction unmatched. PBMCs were isolated by Ficoll-Paque density gradient centrifugation. The V and J segments used are TRBV2 and TRBJ2-3, with 9 central nucleotides matching TRBD1. The sequence was collected from a man aged 18 to 30 who had mild COVID-19 (a few samples of this study predate the infection). The sample titles of this study are shuffled in the database, so cell type and time point are left out; the donor was told from shared clones. Source material: PBMCs or a T cell subset sorted from them (not recorded which). Read as DNA, the sequence is TGTGCCAGCAAAGACAGGGGGGCACCTCAGGATACGCAGTATTTT. It encodes CASKDRGAPQDTQYF.